These 25 T cell receptor beta chains were sequenced from one sample in a study of early T cells in non-severe SARS-CoV-2 infection. From the 5' RACE reads, TCRdb called clonotypes with MiXCR, one entry per CDR3 protein. This sample has some 40,000 distinct CDR3 sequences, with 5% to 6% found just once. Sequenced material: whole blood, taken at baseline. Receptors originate from an adult who was a healthcare worker with PCR-confirmed SARS-CoV-2 infection or an uninfected control (not recorded which).

This clonotype was recorded many times. The chain couples TRBV20-1 to TRBJ1-2, with 9 nucleotides matching TRBD1. V lost 1 base to trimming and J lost 6 bases; unmatched junction nucleotides: 3. The CDR3 runs 13 residues. Germline lookup yields CDR1 DFQATT and CDR2 SNEGSKA (reference sequence). Here the CDR3 DNA reads TGCAGTGCTAGAGGGGACAGGGTAGATGGCTACACCTTC. It codes for CSARGDRVDGYTF.

Ten or more counts support this clonotype. The chain has TRBV7-2 and TRBJ2-2; TRBD1 matches 8 bases. V lost 5 bases and J lost 4; bases outside the gene matches: 6. CDR3 length: 15 residues. In germline, CDR1 is SGHTA, CDR2 FQGNSA. CDR3 sequence reads: CASSPRTGSTGELFF. The CDR3 nucleotides are TGTGCCAGCAGCCCCCGGACAGGGAGCACCGGGGAGCTGTTTTTT.

This clonotype was counted ten times or more. The genes are TRBV11-2 and TRBJ2-3; TRBD2 matches 8 bases. The germline CDR1 and CDR2 sequences are SGHAT and FQNNGV. The length of the CDR3 is 15 residues. J was trimmed by 3 bases and V by 2 bases; bases with no gene match: 4. The CDR3 nucleotides read TGTGCCAGCAGCTTAAACGGGAGGGCGACAGATACGCAGTATTTT. This sequence encodes CASSLNGRATDTQYF.

The DNA of the CDR3 is TGCAGCGTTGCAGGACCTACCGAAGCTTTCTTT. Amino acids: CSVAGPTEAFF. This chain joins TRBV29-1 and TRBJ1-1; D ambiguous. Per germline, CDR1 SQVTM and CDR2 ANQGSEA. The length of the CDR3 is 11 residues. V lost 4 bases and J 8 bases, leaving 11 bases between the germline ends.

The sample holds many counts of this clonotype. This chain links TRBV7-6 with TRBJ2-1; TRBD2 aligns across 9 bases. The germline gives CDR1 SGHVS, CDR2 FNYEAQ. V lost 5 bases to trimming and J lost 6 bases; unmatched junction nucleotides: 14. The CDR3 has 17 amino acids. CDR3 region: CASSPRLAAEVGNEQFF. In DNA form, the CDR3 reads TGTGCCAGCAGCCCGCGACTAGCGGCCGAGGTTGGCAATGAGCAGTTCTTC.

This clonotype was recorded many times. The chain employs TRBV10-2 and TRBJ1-2, with unresolved D. V lost 4 bases, J lost 2 bases, and 5 bases lay in between. Germline-derived CDR1 and CDR2 are WSHSY and SAAADI. This CDR3 comprises 12 residues. As DNA, the CDR3 is TGCGCCAGCAGTGGAAAGAACTATGGCTACACCTTC. The encoded protein is CASSGKNYGYTF.

Here the CDR3 DNA reads TGTGCCAGCAGTTTTCGTACTAACAGGGTAAATTCACCCCTCCACTTT. This gives the protein CASSFRTNRVNSPLHF. J is TRBJ1-6 and V is TRBV27; D perhaps matches TRBD1 (6 bases). V lost 3 bases to trimming and J lost 7 bases, with 16 bases between them. Germline loops: CDR1 MNHEY, CDR2 SMNVEV (reference sequence). The length of the CDR3 is 16 residues.

The table lists this clonotype with many counts. The chain employs TRBV4-1 and TRBJ2-2; no firm D call. Looked up from germline, CDR1 is MGHRA and CDR2 is YSYEKL. The CDR3 totals 15 residues. V lost 0 bases and J 4 bases, leaving 9 bases between the germline ends. CDR3 sequence (DNA): TGCGCCAGCAGCCAAGAACGGCAGTTCACCGGGGAGCTGTTTTTT. Translating gives CASSQERQFTGELFF.

This clonotype was observed many times. The rearrangement joins TRBV6-5 to TRBJ2-4; no definite D call. The V gene lost 6 bases and the J gene lost 10 bases, with 10 bases spanning the gap. Germline loops: CDR1 MNHEY, CDR2 SVGAGI. This CDR3 region has 11 residues. The CDR3 nucleotides are TGTGCCAGCAGAGGGTCGCGGATTCAGTACTTC. This translates into CASRGSRIQYF.

The chain couples TRBV6-6 to TRBJ1-3; perhaps TRBD1 as D (5 bases). Trimming pared 0 bases from V and 4 bases from J, leaving 10 bases between. Germline V lookup: CDR1 MNHNY, CDR2 SVGAGI (reference sequence). This CDR3 has 15 residues. CDR3 bases: TGTGCCAGCAGTTACTCCGGGAGGGGAGGAAACACCATATATTTT. Translation gives CASSYSGRGGNTIYF.

There are a few counts of this clonotype. The chain uses TRBV7-6 and TRBJ2-1; 9 bases map to TRBD2. V lost 1 base and J lost 4; bases outside the gene matches: 5. This CDR3 contains 16 residues. The V gene's germline CDR1 is SGHVS and CDR2 FNYEAQ. The CDR3 loop reads CASSLVVAGGYNEQFF. The CDR3 DNA reads TGTGCCAGCAGCTTAGTGGTTGCGGGAGGGTACAATGAGCAGTTCTTC. The whole variable domain, filled in from reference TRBV7-6 and TRBJ2-1, reads GAGVSQSPRYKVTKRGQDVALRCDPISGHVSLYWYRQALGQGPEFLTYFNYEAQQDKSGLPNDRFSAERPEGSISTLTIQRTEQRDSAMYRCASSLVVAGGYNEQFFGPGTRLTVL.

At least ten counts were recorded for this clonotype. This chain uses TRBV6-6 with TRBJ2-7, with D tentatively TRBD2 (7 bases). V was pared by 6 bases and J by 3 bases, with 21 bases between. Germline V CDR1 and CDR2: MNHNY, SVGAGI (reference sequence). The CDR3 is 16 residues long. CDR3 sequence (DNA): TGTGCCAGCAGACCCGACAGGAAAGGGGGGGACTACGAGCAGTACTTC. It translates to CASRPDRKGGDYEQYF.

This clonotype has ten or more counts. This rearrangement joins TRBV6-2 or TRBV6-3 to TRBJ2-3; 7 nucleotides align to TRBD1. CDR1 is MNHEY and CDR2 is SVGEGT in the germline V gene. The trim removed 2 bases at V and 4 bases at J, leaving 3 bases unmatched. This CDR3 is 14 amino acids long. CDR3 region: CASSYGQGADTQYF. The CDR3 DNA is TGTGCCAGCAGTTACGGGCAGGGGGCAGATACGCAGTATTTT.

This clonotype was seen many times. This chain links TRBV20-1 with TRBJ2-3, with D possibly matching TRBD2 (6 bases). Germline V gives CDR1 DFQATT, CDR2 SNEGSKA (reference sequence). The CDR3 covers 15 residues. Trimming shortened V by 0 bases and J by 1 base, and 11 bases separated the two germline ends. The CDR3 region has the DNA TGCAGTGCTAGAGATTGGGGACTTGGCACAGATACGCAGTATTTT. Its translation is CSARDWGLGTDTQYF.

This clonotype was seen a handful of times. The chain is built from TRBV11-2 and TRBJ2-7, with D maybe TRBD2 (6 bases). The V and J ends lost 5 bases and 4 bases respectively, with 12 bases between them. The length of the CDR3 is 13 residues. CDR1 and CDR2 (germline): SGHAT, FQNNGV. CDR3 loop: CASSHGGRYEQYF. CDR3 coding DNA: TGTGCCAGCAGCCACGGAGGGAGGTACGAGCAGTACTTC.

The gene calls are TRBV6-2 or TRBV6-3 and TRBJ2-7; 7 bases align to TRBD1. The CDR3 is made up of 16 amino acids. CDR1 is MNHEY, CDR2 SVGEGT, per germline. V dropped 6 bases and J dropped 0; count of bases not matched to a gene: 11. CDR3: CASSPRTGSNSYEQYV. CDR3 nucleotides: TGTGCCAGCAGCCCTAGGACAGGTTCAAACTCCTACGAGCAGTACGTC.

This clonotype was recorded many times. The chain couples TRBV12-3 or TRBV12-4 to TRBJ1-1; 7 bases line up with TRBD1. After removal of 4 bases from V and 7 bases from J, the junction contained 6 bases not matched to a gene. The CDR3 sequence is 13 residues long. The CDR3 protein is CASSSTGAIEAFF. The CDR3 coding sequence is TGTGCCAGCAGTTCTACAGGGGCGATTGAAGCTTTCTTT.

J is TRBJ1-1 and V is TRBV24-1; 7 bases line up with TRBD1. The J segment lost 2 bases and the V segment lost 12 bases, leaving 8 bases of the junction unmatched. Germline CDR1 is KGHDR and CDR2 is SFDVKD. The CDR3 contains 13 residues. CDR3 nucleotide sequence: TGTGCCGTACGACAGGGACTCAACACTGAAGCTTTCTTT. Amino acids: CAVRQGLNTEAFF.

This clonotype was seen repeatedly, ten times or more. The gene calls are TRBV12-3 or TRBV12-4 and TRBJ2-1; 9 nucleotides align to TRBD1. The trim removed 7 bases at V and 7 bases at J, leaving 5 bases unmatched. The CDR3 runs to 13 residues. This CDR3 reads CASILTGGNEQFF. CDR3 nucleotides: TGTGCCAGCATCCTGACAGGGGGGAATGAGCAGTTCTTC.

The rearrangement joins TRBV20-1 to TRBJ2-1, with TRBD2 matching over 7 bases. Germline V lookup: CDR1 DFQATT, CDR2 SNEGSKA (reference sequence). This CDR3 spans 15 amino acids. Trimming cost V 5 bases and J 4 bases; bases outside gene matches: 11. CDR3 DNA: TGCAGTGCTTATGAAGCGGGGAATATTTACAATGAGCAGTTCTTC. Protein sequence: CSAYEAGNIYNEQFF.

The chain joins TRBV7-3 to TRBJ2-2, with D perhaps matching TRBD1 (5 bases). This CDR3 is 14 amino acids long. Trimming removed 5 bases at V and 4 bases at J, with 11 bases between. In germline, CDR1 is SGHTA, CDR2 FQGTGA. The CDR3 DNA reads as TGTGCCAGCAGCCTTCAGGGCCCCACCGGGGAGCTGTTTTTT. The encoded protein is CASSLQGPTGELFF.

This clonotype occurred many times. V is TRBV5-1 and J is TRBJ2-7; D perhaps matches TRBD1 (5 bases). Looked up from germline, CDR1 is SGHRS and CDR2 is YFSETQ. CDR3 length: 14 residues. V dropped 5 bases and J dropped 2 bases, with 14 bases sitting between them. The CDR3, as DNA: TGCGCCAGCAGTGAGCCAGGGAAAGCCTACGAGCAGTACTTC. Amino acids: CASSEPGKAYEQYF.

The CDR3 here is CASRTPDYEQYF. CDR3 nucleotide sequence: TGTGCCAGCAGAACACCGGACTACGAGCAGTACTTC. The chain uses TRBV28 and TRBJ2-7; D gene ambiguous. This CDR3 comprises 12 residues. Trimming left V 6 bases short and J 3 bases short, with 9 bases between. CDR1 is MDHEN and CDR2 is SYDVKM in the germline V gene.

This clonotype was counted many times. This chain links TRBV7-2 with TRBJ2-5; 10 nucleotides match TRBD2. Germline trimming cut 4 bases from V and 7 bases from J; bases unmatched to any gene: 18. The CDR3 is made up of 18 amino acids. Germline CDR1 and CDR2: SGHTA and FQGNSA. The CDR3 nucleotides are TGTGCCAGCAGCTCCGGCGGAGGTAGCGGGAGGCCCGTAGGGACCCAGTACTTC. Translation: CASSSGGGSGRPVGTQYF.

This clonotype was counted only a few times. V is TRBV28 and J is TRBJ2-1, with D perhaps assigned TRBD1 or TRBD2 (5 bases each). The CDR3 runs 13 residues. Germline CDR1 is MDHEN and CDR2 is SYDVKM. Trimming removed 9 bases from V and 12 bases from J, with 21 bases in between. CDR3 DNA sequence: TGTGCCAGTTTAGGGGACCCCAGGAGAGCGCAGTTCTTC. Amino acid sequence: CASLGDPRRAQFF.